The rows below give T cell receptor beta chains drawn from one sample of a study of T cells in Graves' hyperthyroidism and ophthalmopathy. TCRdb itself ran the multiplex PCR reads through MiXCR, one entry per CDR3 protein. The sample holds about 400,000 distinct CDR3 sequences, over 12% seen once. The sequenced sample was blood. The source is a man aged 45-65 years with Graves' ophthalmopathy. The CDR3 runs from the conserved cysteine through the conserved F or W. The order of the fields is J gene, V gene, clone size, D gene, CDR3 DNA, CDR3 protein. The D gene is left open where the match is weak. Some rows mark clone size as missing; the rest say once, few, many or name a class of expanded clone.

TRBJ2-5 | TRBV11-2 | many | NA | TGTGCCAGCAGCGTAAGCCTGGGCGGGCGCTATTCAGAGACCCAGTACTTC | CASSVSLGGRYSETQYF
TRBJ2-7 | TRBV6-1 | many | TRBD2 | TGTGCCAGCAGTACGACAGGGACTAGCCGAGCCGAGCAGTACTTC | CASSTTGTSRAEQYF
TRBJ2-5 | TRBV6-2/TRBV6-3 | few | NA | TGTGCCAGCAGGTCCGACGGGGGACGGAGGGAGACCCAGTACTTC | CASRSDGGRRETQYF
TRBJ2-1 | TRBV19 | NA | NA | TGTGCCAGTAAGTGGGCTAGCGAATACAATGAGCAGTTCTTC | CASKWASEYNEQFF
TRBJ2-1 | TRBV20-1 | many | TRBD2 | TGCAGTGCTTACGGGACTAGCGGGAGGGAGCAGTTCTTC | CSAYGTSGREQFF
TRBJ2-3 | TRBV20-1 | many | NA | TGCAGTGCTACGGTCCCGCCTCTTCAAGATACGCAGTATTTT | CSATVPPLQDTQYF
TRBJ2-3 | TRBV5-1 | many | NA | TGCGCCAGCAGCTTTAGGTTGTGGGGCGGCGGCACAGATACGCAGTATTTT | CASSFRLWGGGTDTQYF
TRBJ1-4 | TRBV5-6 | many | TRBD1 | TGTGCCAGCAGCTACCAACAGGGGGCCGAGAATGAAAAACTGTTTTTT | CASSYQQGAENEKLFF
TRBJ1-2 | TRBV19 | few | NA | TGTGCCAGTAGTATAACCGGGTATGGCTACACCTTC | CASSITGYGYTF
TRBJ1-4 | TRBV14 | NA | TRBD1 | TGTGCCAGCAGCCAAGCGAACTCAGGGGGCGAAAAACTGTTTTTT | CASSQANSGGEKLFF
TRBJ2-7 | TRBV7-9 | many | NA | TGTGCCAGCAGCTTAGTTGAGCGCGAGCAGTACTTC | CASSLVEREQYF
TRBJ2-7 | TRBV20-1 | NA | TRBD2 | TGCAGTGCTACAACACGACTAGCGGCTTACGAGCAGTACTTC | CSATTRLAAYEQYF
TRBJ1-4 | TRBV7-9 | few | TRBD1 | TGTGCCAGCAGCGCGTCCGGGACAGGGAGGGAAAAACTGTTTTTT | CASSASGTGREKLFF
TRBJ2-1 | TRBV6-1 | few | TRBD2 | TGTGCCAGCAGTTTTACCGGGACTAGCGGGACCTATGAGCAGTTCTTC | CASSFTGTSGTYEQFF
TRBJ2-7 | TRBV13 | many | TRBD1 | TGTGCCAGCAGCTTAGGTTCCGGGGGACAGGGCTACGAGCAGTACTTC | CASSLGSGGQGYEQYF
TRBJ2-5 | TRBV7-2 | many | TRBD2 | TGTGCCAGCAGCAGAAGCGGGAGCTGGGAGACCCAGTACTTC | CASSRSGSWETQYF
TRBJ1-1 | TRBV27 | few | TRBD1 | TGTGCCAGCAGTTTATACAGGGGGAGCCTAAACACTGAAGCTTTCTTT | CASSLYRGSLNTEAFF
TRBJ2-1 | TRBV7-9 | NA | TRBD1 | TGTGCCAGCAGCTTAGACCAACCGGGACAGGGTTTTCTGCATGAGCAGTTCTTC | CASSLDQPGQGFLHEQFF
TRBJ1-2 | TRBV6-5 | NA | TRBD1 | TGTGCCAGCAGTTACTCGGCGGGACAGGAGGGAGGCTACACCTTC | CASSYSAGQEGGYTF
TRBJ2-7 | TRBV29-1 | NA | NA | TGCAGCGTTACCGCCGAGGGGGTCGTAGCTGGGGAGCAGTACTTC | CSVTAEGVVAGEQYF
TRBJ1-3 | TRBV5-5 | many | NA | TGTGCCAGCAGCTTGGTAGCAGCCACCGTTGAGGACACCATATATTTT | CASSLVAATVEDTIYF
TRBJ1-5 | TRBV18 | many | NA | TGTGCCAGCTCACAGGGGGGAGATCAGCCCCAGCATTTT | CASSQGGDQPQHF
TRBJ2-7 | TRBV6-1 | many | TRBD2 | TGTGCCAGCACAAGGGTTGGGGGGGATGCCTACGAGCAGTACTTC | CASTRVGGDAYEQYF
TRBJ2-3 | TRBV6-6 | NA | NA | TGTGCCAGCAGTTACGACGACAGCGCAGGGTCAGATACGCAGTATTTT | CASSYDDSAGSDTQYF
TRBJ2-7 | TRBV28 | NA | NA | TGTGCCAGCACCGGAGGGGCCGAGCAGTACTTC | CASTGGAEQYF
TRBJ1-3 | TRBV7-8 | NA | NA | TGTGCCAGCAGCTTGAAAAACCGGGAACAGTGGACTGGAAACACCATATATTTT | CASSLKNREQWTGNTIYF
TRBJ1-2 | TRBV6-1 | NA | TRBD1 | TGTGCCAGCAGAAGGGGGCTTATTCCTAACTATGGCTACACCTTC | CASRRGLIPNYGYTF
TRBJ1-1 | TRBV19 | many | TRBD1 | TGTGCCAGTAGTATGTCGGACAGGGGGGCTTTCTTT | CASSMSDRGAFF
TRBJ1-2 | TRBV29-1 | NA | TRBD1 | TGCAGCGTTGGACACCGGGACAGTGGCGGCTACACCTTC | CSVGHRDSGGYTF
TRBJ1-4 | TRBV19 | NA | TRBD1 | TGTGCCAGTAGGACAGGGTATGCAACTAATGAAAAACTGTTTTTT | CASRTGYATNEKLFF
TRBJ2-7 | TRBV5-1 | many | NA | TGCGCCAGCAGCCGGGGCCGCGAGGCGGACGAGCAGTACTTC | CASSRGREADEQYF
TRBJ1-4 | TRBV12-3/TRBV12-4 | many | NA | TGTGCCAGCAGCCACACCCCCGACAGGAGTGAAAAACTGTTTTTT | CASSHTPDRSEKLFF
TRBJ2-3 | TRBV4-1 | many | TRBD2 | TGCGCCAGCAGCCAAGGGCGGACTAGACCCGCAGATACGCAGTATTTT | CASSQGRTRPADTQYF
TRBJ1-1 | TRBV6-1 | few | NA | TGTGCCAGCAGTCCCCTCGGGGGGGGCGGTTCTGAAGCTTTCTTT | CASSPLGGGGSEAFF
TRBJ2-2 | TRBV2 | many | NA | TGTGCCAGCATGGTCGGGAACACCGGGGAGCTGTTTTTT | CASMVGNTGELFF
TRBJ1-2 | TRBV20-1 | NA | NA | TGCAGTGCTAGAGATGCGGACACCTCTAACTATGGCTACACCTTC | CSARDADTSNYGYTF
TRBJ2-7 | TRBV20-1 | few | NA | TGCAGTGCTAGGGTCGCGAACGAGCAGTACTTC | CSARVANEQYF
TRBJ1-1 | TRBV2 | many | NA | TGTGCCAGCAGTGAGAGTACAGGGCCTACCGCCGGTGGTGAAGCTTTCTTT | CASSESTGPTAGGEAFF
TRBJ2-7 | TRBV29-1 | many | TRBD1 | TGCAGCGTGAGGCAGGGGGTCTCCTACGAGCAGTACTTC | CSVRQGVSYEQYF
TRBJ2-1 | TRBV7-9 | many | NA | TGTGCCAGCAGGGCCGACCCACACATTGAGCAGTTCTTC | CASRADPHIEQFF
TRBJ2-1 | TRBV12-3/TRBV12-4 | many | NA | TGTGCCAGCGGTGGTGGGGCGGGACCGATTCCCAATGAGCAGTTCTTC | CASGGGAGPIPNEQFF
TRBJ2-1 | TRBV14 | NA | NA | TGTGCCAGCAGCCAAGATAGAGAGTCCTATCGGGGACAAACCTACAATGAGCAGTTCTTC | CASSQDRESYRGQTYNEQFF
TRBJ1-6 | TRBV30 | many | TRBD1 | TGTGCCTGGAGGTTCGGGACAGGGGGTCCCCTCCACTTT | CAWRFGTGGPLHF
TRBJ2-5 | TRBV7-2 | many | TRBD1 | TGTGCCAGCAGCGGACAGGGGAAGGAGACCCAGTACTTC | CASSGQGKETQYF